This TCR beta chain was identified in a study of OX40 agonist ivuxolimab in advanced cancers. This CDR3 region has 15 residues. V lost 5 bases and J 5 bases, leaving 16 bases between the germline ends. The germline CDR1 and CDR2 sequences are SGHTA and FQGNSA. On this clone: Its antigen is still unknown.

If patients had autoimmune disease history or systemic immunosuppression, they were excluded. Blood specimens came from baseline, cycle 4 day 1, and cycle 7 day 1. The method was immunoSEQ multiplex PCR; TCRdb's version includes in-frame clones alone and lacks a portion of them. The data show about 99,000 clones, approximately 93% seen once. Study-level points and caveats: More expanded clones were seen, on average, in CD8+ T cells than in CD4+.

The chain links TRBV7-2 to TRBJ1-5; D possibly corresponds to TRBD1 (5 bases). The TCR was taken from an adult with an advanced solid tumor such as melanoma, head and neck, liver or kidney cancer. This material consisted of CD4+ or CD8+ T cells sorted from blood, taken in a trial of the OX40 agonist ivuxolimab. This chain's CDR3 is CASSPTGGTHQPQHF. The CDR3 DNA reads TGTGCCAGCAGCCCGACCGGCGGGACCCATCAGCCCCAGCATTTT.